One sample yielded the 11 T cell receptor beta chains listed below, sequenced in a study of blood T cell repertoires in COVID-19. Sequencing used immunoSEQ multiplex PCR; TCRdb keeps in-frame clones, though not all of them. Here the sample spans about 120,000 clones, about 79% being singletons. What was sequenced was peripheral blood. The receptors here all came from a man between 70 and 80 years old with acute or convalescent COVID-19.

The chain couples TRBV7-2 to TRBJ2-2; 7 bases fit TRBD1. The CDR3 runs to 15 residues. CDR1 SGHTA and CDR2 FQGNSA come from the germline V gene. V lost 6 bases and J lost 0; bases outside the gene matches: 4. The CDR3 reads CASRGQSANTGELFF. Here the CDR3 DNA reads TGTGCCAGCAGGGGACAGAGCGCGAACACCGGGGAGCTGTTTTTT.

The chain couples TRBV2 to TRBJ1-5, with TRBD1 matching over 7 bases. The ends lost 3 bases at V and 1 base at J; junction bases unmatched: 3. The CDR3 is 15 amino acids. Germline CDR1 and CDR2: SNHLY and FYNNEI. As DNA, the CDR3 is TGTGCCAGCAGTGACGTACAGGGGAGCAATCAGCCCCAGCATTTT. Amino acid sequence: CASSDVQGSNQPQHF.

V is TRBV7-6 and J is TRBJ2-5; 11 positions agree with TRBD2. The CDR3 sequence is 15 residues long. Unmatched junction bases numbered 5, after V lost 5 bases and J lost 3 bases. CDR1 is SGHVS, CDR2 FNYEAQ, per germline. CDR3 sequence reads: CASSPLLAGEETQYF. The CDR3 DNA sequence: TGTGCCAGCAGCCCACTACTAGCGGGGGAAGAGACCCAGTACTTC.

V usage is TRBV5-1 and J usage is TRBJ2-1; maybe TRBD1 (5 bases). The CDR3 is 17 residues long. Germline assignment: CDR1 SGHRS and CDR2 YFSETQ. Trimming took 0 bases from V and 7 from J, leaving 20 bases between them. The CDR3 here is CASSLGIVRAGPNEQFF. The CDR3 DNA sequence: TGCGCCAGCAGCTTGGGGATTGTCAGGGCCGGGCCTAATGAGCAGTTCTTC.

This clone was observed a few times. The chain combines TRBV10-3 with TRBJ2-7, with 7 bases that match TRBD1. The germline CDR1 and CDR2 sequences are ENHRY and SYGVKD. V shed 9 bases, J shed 0 bases, and the junction held 8 bases outside the gene matches. The length of the CDR3 is 14 residues. The CDR3 sequence is CAIGDRPSSYEQYF. The CDR3 DNA is TGTGCCATAGGGGACAGACCGAGCTCCTACGAGCAGTACTTC.

The rearrangement joins TRBV19 to TRBJ1-5, with a tentative D call TRBD1 (5 bases). Germline V lookup: CDR1 LNHDA, CDR2 SQIVND (reference sequence). The length of the CDR3 is 18 residues. The V end lost 7 bases, the J end lost 0 bases, and 22 bases lay between the germline ends. The DNA for the CDR3 is TGTGCCAGTATAACGACCCGGGACGGGAGCACTAGCAATCAGCCCCAGCATTTT. It codes for CASITTRDGSTSNQPQHF.

The gene calls are TRBV5-4 and TRBJ1-1; D unclear. CDR3 size: 13 residues. Germline values: CDR1 SGHNT, CDR2 YYREEE (reference sequence). Deletions cut 3 bases from V and 7 bases from J, with 13 bases between. CDR3 DNA: TGTGCCAGCAGCTCCACAGCGGAGAGTGAAGCTTTCTTT. Translating it yields CASSSTAESEAFF.

In nucleotides, the CDR3 is TGTGCCAGTAGTATTCTGGGGGGCTCCTATAATTCACCCCTCCACTTT. It is translated as CASSILGGSYNSPLHF. The chain couples TRBV19 to TRBJ1-6; maybe TRBD1 (5 bases). Germline lookup yields CDR1 LNHDA and CDR2 SQIVND (reference sequence). CDR3 length equals 16 residues. Trimming stripped 3 bases from V and 0 bases from J, with 9 bases between.

V usage is TRBV30 and J usage is TRBJ1-6; tentative D call: TRBD1 (6 bases). Germline V gives CDR1 GTSNPN, CDR2 SVGIG (reference sequence). V was clipped by 4 bases and J by 5 bases, with 21 bases between them. This CDR3 spans 17 amino acids. CDR3 nucleotide sequence: TGTGCCTGGACCTCGGGAGGGGGGCGAGCTAATAATTCACCCCTCCACTTT. This encodes CAWTSGGGRANNSPLHF.

The sample holds a few counts of this clone. The chain is built from TRBV19 and TRBJ1-5; D perhaps matches TRBD1 (6 bases). The V gene lost 9 bases and the J gene lost 5 bases, with 17 bases spanning the gap. Germline CDR1 and CDR2: LNHDA and SQIVND (reference sequence). The CDR3 has 14 amino acids. Here the CDR3 reads CASLGQGRDQPQHF. DNA of the CDR3: TGTGCCAGCTTAGGCCAGGGGAGGGATCAGCCCCAGCATTTT.

This clone turned up a few times. The chain combines TRBV6-4 with TRBJ2-1, with 9 nucleotides matching TRBD2. V shed 6 bases and J 9 bases; nucleotides not matched to a gene: 9. This CDR3 has 14 residues. CDR1 is MRHNA and CDR2 is SNTAGT in the germline V gene. The CDR3 protein is CASSHGGGASEQFF. CDR3 bases: TGTGCCAGCAGCCACGGCGGGGGGGCCTCTGAGCAGTTCTTC.